This TCR beta chain was recorded in a study of cytomegalovirus exposure and HLA in healthy donors. In regard to this clone: The antigen remains undetermined.

General study findings and limits: Later, an analysis found that common viral pathogens appeared to be linked with several of the most significant clusters. HLA alleles were associated with around 17,000 TCR beta sequences in a later analysis at 0.05 false discovery rate.

V lost 2 bases to trimming and J lost 5 bases; unmatched junction nucleotides: 1. The CDR3 runs to 13 residues. Germline CDR1 and CDR2: GTSNPN and SVGIG (reference sequence). Each of the donors was a healthy bone marrow donor. Primers for the PCR totalled 60 Vbeta and 13 Jbeta. Using immunoSEQ multiplex PCR, the repertoire was profiled, and TCRdb retains in-frame clones only, with some absent. The sample table sets out about 160,000 clones. Sequenced: PBMCs. The receptor's source is a man aged 25-40 years in good health and CMV-seronegative. The chain couples TRBV30 to TRBJ1-5, with 9 bases fitting TRBD1. Written as DNA, the CDR3 is TGTGCCTGGAGTCGACAGGGGGATCAGCCCCAGCATTTT. Translating gives CAWSRQGDQPQHF.